This is a list of T cell receptor beta chains from one sample in a study of blood T cell repertoires in COVID-19. Sequenced by immunoSEQ multiplex PCR; TCRdb stores in-frame clones only, minus some. The data show 200,000 to 250,000 clones, with under 90% seen just once and about 3.9% held by the top ten. Sequencing was done on a sample of peripheral blood. Receptors originate from a woman older than 75 with acute or convalescent COVID-19. Both conserved end residues are part of each CDR3. The D gene is left open where the match is weak. Clone size is given for some rows only: seen once, a few or many times, or a class if the clone is expanded.

CDR3,DNA,size,J,D,V
CASTGRELYGYTF,TGTGCCAGCACGGGCAGGGAACTCTATGGCTACACCTTC,.,TRBJ1-2,.,TRBV6-5
CASSANQQATQYF,TGTGCCAGCAGTGCGAACCAGCAGGCAACGCAGTATTTT,.,TRBJ2-3,.,TRBV2
CASSQDGRGRLTEAFF,TGCGCCAGCAGCCAAGATGGAAGGGGGCGCTTGACTGAAGCTTTCTTT,.,TRBJ1-1,TRBD1,TRBV4-1
CASSTFTGVSGNTIYF,TGTGCCAGTAGTACCTTTACAGGTGTTTCTGGAAACACCATATATTTT,.,TRBJ1-3,.,TRBV19
CASSQDPAGGNQETQYF,TGTGCCAGCAGCCAAGATCCCGCGGGGGGAAATCAAGAGACCCAGTACTTC,.,TRBJ2-5,TRBD2,TRBV4-2
CASSLAGQYSPLHF,TGTGCCAGCAGCTTAGCGGGACAGTATTCACCCCTCCACTTT,.,TRBJ1-6,TRBD1,TRBV7-2
CASSNLDSGWPLHF,TGTGCCAGCAGTAATCTGGACAGTGGGTGGCCCCTCCACTTT,.,TRBJ1-6,.,TRBV6-1
CSVGAVQGPGELFF,TGCAGCGTGGGAGCGGTACAGGGTCCCGGGGAGCTGTTTTTT,.,TRBJ2-2,.,TRBV29-1
CASRARDRGKKLFF,TGTGCCAGCAGAGCGCGGGACAGGGGAAAAAAACTGTTTTTT,.,TRBJ1-4,TRBD1,TRBV25-1
CASRPRTGKIQTQYF,TGTGCCAGCAGACCCAGGACAGGGAAGATTCAGACCCAGTACTTC,.,TRBJ2-5,TRBD1,TRBV11-3
CASSQGVRTEAFF,TGTGCCAGCAGCCAAGGCGTGAGGACTGAAGCTTTCTTT,.,TRBJ1-1,.,TRBV3-1/TRBV3-2
CASSLWTGGFEKLFF,TGTGCCAGCAGCTTATGGACAGGGGGCTTTGAAAAACTGTTTTTT,few,TRBJ1-4,TRBD1,TRBV7-2
CASSLASSGTYEQYF,TGTGCCAGCAGTTTAGCTTCTAGCGGGACCTACGAGCAGTACTTC,.,TRBJ2-7,TRBD2,TRBV27
CASSYSRGSYGYTF,TGTGCCAGCAGTTATTCCCGAGGTTCCTATGGCTACACCTTC,.,TRBJ1-2,.,TRBV6-2/TRBV6-3
CAGALAGAQETQYF,TGTGCCGGGGCGTTAGCGGGGGCCCAAGAGACCCAGTACTTC,.,TRBJ2-5,TRBD2,TRBV28
CASSSSRVAFNQPQHF,TGTGCCAGCAGTTCCTCCAGGGTAGCCTTCAATCAGCCCCAGCATTTT,.,TRBJ1-5,.,TRBV6-2/TRBV6-3
CATSEGGGTVQETQYF,TGTGCCACCAGTGAGGGCGGGGGGACAGTCCAAGAGACCCAGTACTTC,once,TRBJ2-5,.,TRBV24-1
CATSEFTGHLSYEQYF,TGTGCCACCAGTGAATTCACGGGACATCTCTCCTACGAGCAGTACTTC,few,TRBJ2-7,.,TRBV24-1
CAISERAANSGNTIYF,TGTGCCATCAGTGAGCGAGCCGCCAACTCTGGAAACACCATATATTTT,once,TRBJ1-3,.,TRBV10-3
CASSGQGSVGSYEQYF,TGTGCCAGCAGTGGACAGGGGTCCGTGGGCTCCTACGAGCAGTACTTC,once,TRBJ2-7,TRBD1,TRBV6-6
CASSQGQALNTEAFF,TGTGCCAGCTCACAAGGACAGGCCTTGAACACTGAAGCTTTCTTT,once,TRBJ1-1,TRBD1,TRBV18
CASSFGQGTYGYTF,TGTGCCAGCAGTTTCGGACAGGGCACCTATGGCTACACCTTC,few,TRBJ1-2,TRBD1,TRBV27
CASSQVAAGNTIYF,TGCGCCAGCAGCCAAGTGGCAGCTGGAAACACCATATATTTT,.,TRBJ1-3,.,TRBV4-1
CASSADNLAQETQYF,TGTGCCAGCAGCGCGGACAACTTAGCCCAAGAGACCCAGTACTTC,few,TRBJ2-5,.,TRBV9
CASSESRIGSAYEQYF,TGCGCCAGCAGTGAGTCGAGGATCGGCAGCGCCTACGAGCAGTACTTC,.,TRBJ2-7,.,TRBV10-2
CASSTTAAGRDYGYTF,TGTGCCAGCAGCACCACGGCCGCAGGGAGGGACTATGGCTACACCTTC,.,TRBJ1-2,.,TRBV7-2
CAWAGYTEAFF,TGTGCCTGGGCAGGGTACACTGAAGCTTTCTTT,.,TRBJ1-1,.,TRBV30
CASALRVSGNTIYF,TGTGCCAGCGCCCTGCGGGTCTCTGGAAACACCATATATTTT,.,TRBJ1-3,.,TRBV2